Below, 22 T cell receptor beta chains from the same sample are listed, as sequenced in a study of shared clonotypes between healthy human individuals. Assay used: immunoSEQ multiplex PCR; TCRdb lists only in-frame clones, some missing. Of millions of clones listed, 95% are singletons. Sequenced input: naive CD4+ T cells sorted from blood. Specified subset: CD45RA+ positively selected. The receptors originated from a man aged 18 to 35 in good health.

The CDR3 is CAISESSGSYGYTF. CDR3 coding DNA: TGTGCCATCAGTGAGTCCTCCGGCTCTTATGGCTACACCTTC. The rearrangement links TRBV10-3 to TRBJ1-2, with D unclear. Germline CDR1 ENHRY, CDR2 SYGVKD. CDR3 size: 14 residues. V dropped 0 bases and J dropped 5 bases, with 10 bases sitting between them.

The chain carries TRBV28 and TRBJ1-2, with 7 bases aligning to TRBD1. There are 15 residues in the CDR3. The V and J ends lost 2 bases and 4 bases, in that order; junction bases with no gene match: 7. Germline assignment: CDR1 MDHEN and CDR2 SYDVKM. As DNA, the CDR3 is TGTGCCAGCAGTTTAGCAGGGGGGACCCTCTATGGCTACACCTTC. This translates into CASSLAGGTLYGYTF.

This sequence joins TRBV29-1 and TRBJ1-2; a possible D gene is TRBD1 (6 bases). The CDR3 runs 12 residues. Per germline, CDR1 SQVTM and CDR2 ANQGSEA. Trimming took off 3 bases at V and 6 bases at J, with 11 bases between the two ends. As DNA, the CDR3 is TGCAGCGTTGAGGGGGGCGATCATGGCTACACCTTC. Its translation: CSVEGGDHGYTF.

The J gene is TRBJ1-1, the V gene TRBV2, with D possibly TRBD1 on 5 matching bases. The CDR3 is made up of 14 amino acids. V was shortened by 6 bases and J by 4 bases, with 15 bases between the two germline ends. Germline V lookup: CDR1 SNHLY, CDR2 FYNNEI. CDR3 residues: CASREVEGTTEAFF. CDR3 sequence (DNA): TGTGCCAGCAGGGAGGTTGAAGGGACCACTGAAGCTTTCTTT.

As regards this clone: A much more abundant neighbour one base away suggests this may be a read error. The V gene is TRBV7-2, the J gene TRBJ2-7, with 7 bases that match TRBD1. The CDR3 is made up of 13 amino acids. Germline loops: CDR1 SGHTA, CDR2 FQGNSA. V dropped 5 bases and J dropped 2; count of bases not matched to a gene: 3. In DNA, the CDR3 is TGTGCCAGCAGCACCGGGACAGCCTACGAGCAGTACTTC. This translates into CASSTGTAYEQYF.

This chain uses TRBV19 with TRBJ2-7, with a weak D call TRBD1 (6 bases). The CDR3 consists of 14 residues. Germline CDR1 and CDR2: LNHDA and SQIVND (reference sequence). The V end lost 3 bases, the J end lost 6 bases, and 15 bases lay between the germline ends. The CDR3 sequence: CASSIGQGSFEQYF. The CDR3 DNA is TGTGCCAGTAGTATCGGTCAGGGGTCTTTCGAGCAGTACTTC. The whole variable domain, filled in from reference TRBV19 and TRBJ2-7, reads DGGITQSPKYLFRKEGQNVTLSCEQNLNHDAMYWYRQDPGQGLRLIYYSQIVNDFQKGDIAEGYSVSREKKESFPLTVTSAQKNPTAFYLCASSIGQGSFEQYFGPGTRLTVT.

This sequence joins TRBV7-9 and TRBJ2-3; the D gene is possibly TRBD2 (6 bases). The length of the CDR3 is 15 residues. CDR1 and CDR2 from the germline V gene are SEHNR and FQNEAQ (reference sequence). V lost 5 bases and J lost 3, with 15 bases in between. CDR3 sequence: CASSLWGESTDTQYF. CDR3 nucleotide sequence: TGTGCCAGCAGCCTGTGGGGGGAGAGTACAGATACGCAGTATTTT.

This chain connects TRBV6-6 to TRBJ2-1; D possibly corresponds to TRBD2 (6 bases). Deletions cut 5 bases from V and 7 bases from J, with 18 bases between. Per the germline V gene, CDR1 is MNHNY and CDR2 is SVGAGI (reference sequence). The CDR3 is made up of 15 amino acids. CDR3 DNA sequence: TGTGCCAGCAGTCACGACAACACTCGGGGGAATGAGCAGTTCTTC. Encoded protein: CASSHDNTRGNEQFF.

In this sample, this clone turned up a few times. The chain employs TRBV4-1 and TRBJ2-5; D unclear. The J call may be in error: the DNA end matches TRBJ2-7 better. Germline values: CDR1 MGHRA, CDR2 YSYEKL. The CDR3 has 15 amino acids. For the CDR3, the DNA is TGCGCCAGCAGCCCGTTAACTGCCTCAAGGTACGAGCAGTACTTC. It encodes CASSPLTASRYEQYF.

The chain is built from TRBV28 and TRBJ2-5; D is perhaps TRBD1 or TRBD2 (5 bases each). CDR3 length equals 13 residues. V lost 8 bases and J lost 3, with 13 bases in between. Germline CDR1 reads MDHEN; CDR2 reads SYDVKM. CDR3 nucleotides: TGTGCCAGCCAAGGGACGCCTGAAGAGACCCAGTACTTC. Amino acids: CASQGTPEETQYF.

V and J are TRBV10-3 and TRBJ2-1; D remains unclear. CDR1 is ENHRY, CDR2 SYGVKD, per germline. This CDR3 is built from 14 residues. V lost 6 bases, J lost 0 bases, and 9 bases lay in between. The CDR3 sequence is CAISVLSSYNEQFF. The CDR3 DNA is TGTGCCATCAGCGTATTAAGCTCCTACAATGAGCAGTTCTTC.

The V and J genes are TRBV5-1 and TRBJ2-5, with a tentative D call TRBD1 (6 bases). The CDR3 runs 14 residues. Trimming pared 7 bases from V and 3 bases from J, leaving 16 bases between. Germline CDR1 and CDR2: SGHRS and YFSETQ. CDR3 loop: CASGKGQGEETQYF. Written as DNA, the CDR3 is TGCGCCAGCGGAAAGGGACAAGGAGAAGAGACCCAGTACTTC.

The CDR3, as DNA: TGTGCCAGCAGCTTGCGGGGGATCTCCTACGAGCAGTACTTC. This codes for CASSLRGISYEQYF. This chain connects TRBV5-6 to TRBJ2-7, with a weak D call TRBD2 (6 bases). Germline assignment: CDR1 SGHDT and CDR2 YYEEEE. Trimming stripped 1 base from V and 0 bases from J, with 8 bases between. The CDR3 is 14 residues long. The complete variable domain, with remaining parts taken from reference TRBV5-6 and TRBJ2-7, reads DAGVTQSPTHLIKTRGQQVTLRCSPKSGHDTVSWYQQALGQGPQFIFQYYEEEERQRGNFPDRFSGHQFPNYSSELNVNALLLGDSALYLCASSLRGISYEQYFGPGTRLTVT.

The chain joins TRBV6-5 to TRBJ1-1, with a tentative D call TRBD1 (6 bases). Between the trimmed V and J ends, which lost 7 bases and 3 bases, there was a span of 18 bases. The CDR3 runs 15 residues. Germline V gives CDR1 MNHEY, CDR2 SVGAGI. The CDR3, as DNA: TGTGCCAGCACCAGAAGGGGGGGAGGGGACACTGAAGCTTTCTTT. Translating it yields CASTRRGGGDTEAFF.

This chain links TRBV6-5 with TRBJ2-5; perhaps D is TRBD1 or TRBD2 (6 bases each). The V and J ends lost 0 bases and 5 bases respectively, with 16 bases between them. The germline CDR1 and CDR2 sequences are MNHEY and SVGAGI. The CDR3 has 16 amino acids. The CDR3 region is CASSYSTGAPGETQYF. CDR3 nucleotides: TGTGCCAGCAGTTACTCTACGGGGGCGCCGGGGGAGACCCAGTACTTC.

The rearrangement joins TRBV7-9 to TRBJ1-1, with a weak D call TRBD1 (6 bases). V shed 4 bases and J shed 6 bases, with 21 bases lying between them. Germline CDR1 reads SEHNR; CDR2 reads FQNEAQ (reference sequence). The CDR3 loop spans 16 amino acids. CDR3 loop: CASSYDRWGPTSEAFF. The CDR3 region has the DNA TGTGCCAGCAGCTACGACAGGTGGGGACCTACGTCTGAAGCTTTCTTT.

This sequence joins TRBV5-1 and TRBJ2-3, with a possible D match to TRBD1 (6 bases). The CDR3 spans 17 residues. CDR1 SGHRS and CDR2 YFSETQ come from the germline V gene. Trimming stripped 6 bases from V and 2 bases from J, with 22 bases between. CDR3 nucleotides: TGCGCCAGCATTCTAGGGTCCTTACGGGACAACACAGATACGCAGTATTTT. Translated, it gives CASILGSLRDNTDTQYF.

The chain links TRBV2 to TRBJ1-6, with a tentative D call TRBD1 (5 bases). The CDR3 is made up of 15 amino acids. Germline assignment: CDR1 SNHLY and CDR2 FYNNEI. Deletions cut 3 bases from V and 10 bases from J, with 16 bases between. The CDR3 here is CASSEQGRVGSPLHF. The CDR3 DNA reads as TGTGCCAGCAGTGAGCAGGGCAGGGTAGGGTCACCCCTCCACTTT.

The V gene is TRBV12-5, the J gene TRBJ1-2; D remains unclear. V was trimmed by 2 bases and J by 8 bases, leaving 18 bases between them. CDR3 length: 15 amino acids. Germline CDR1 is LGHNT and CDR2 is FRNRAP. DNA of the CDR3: TGTGCTAGTGGTTTGTTTCCGAATAGGCCCTACGGCTACACCTTC. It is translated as CASGLFPNRPYGYTF.

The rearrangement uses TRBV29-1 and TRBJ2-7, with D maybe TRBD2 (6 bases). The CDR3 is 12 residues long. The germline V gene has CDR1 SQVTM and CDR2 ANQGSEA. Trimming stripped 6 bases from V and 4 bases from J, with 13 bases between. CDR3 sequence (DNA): TGCAGCGTGGGGACTGTGGGGTACGAGCAGTACTTC. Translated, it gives CSVGTVGYEQYF.

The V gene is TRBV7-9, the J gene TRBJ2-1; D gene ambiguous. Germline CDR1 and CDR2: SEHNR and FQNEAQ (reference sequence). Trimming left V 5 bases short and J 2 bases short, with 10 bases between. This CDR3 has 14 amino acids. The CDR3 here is CASSPDQAYNEQFF. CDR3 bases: TGTGCCAGCAGCCCGGACCAGGCCTACAATGAGCAGTTCTTC.

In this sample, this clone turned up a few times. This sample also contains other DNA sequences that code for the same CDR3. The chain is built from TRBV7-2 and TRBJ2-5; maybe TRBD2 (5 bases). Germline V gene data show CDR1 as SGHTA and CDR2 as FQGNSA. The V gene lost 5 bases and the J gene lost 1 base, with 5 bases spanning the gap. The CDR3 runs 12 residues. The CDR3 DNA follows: TGTGCCAGCAGCCGGGGCCAAGAGACCCAGTACTTC. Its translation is CASSRGQETQYF.